Below, 13 T cell receptor beta chains from the same sample are listed, as sequenced in a study of memory CD4+ T cells and cytomegalovirus serostatus. Generated by immunoSEQ multiplex PCR, the TCRdb table keeps only in-frame clones and is missing some. The sample yields around 60,000 clones, approximately 86% seen once. Single viable CD3+CD4+CD8-CD45RO+ cells were sorted as the memory CD4+ T cells. Specimen: memory CD4+ T cells from blood. All receptors come from an adult in good health and CMV-seronegative. Some clones in this sample may be carry-over from other donors' samples.

The CDR3 nucleotides read TGTGCCAGCAGCTCAGGTGGGAGCGGCTATGGCTACACCTTC. Amino acids: CASSSGGSGYGYTF. The rearrangement uses TRBV7-2 and TRBJ1-2, with unresolved D. In germline, CDR1 is SGHTA, CDR2 FQGNSA. Trimming took 4 bases from V and 4 from J, leaving 13 bases between them. The CDR3 is 14 amino acids.

V usage is TRBV18 and J usage is TRBJ1-3; 9 bases are a match to TRBD1. Germline trimming cut 4 bases from V and 7 bases from J; bases unmatched to any gene: 5. This CDR3 has 14 amino acids. Looked up from germline, CDR1 is KGHSH and CDR2 is LQKENI. The CDR3 here is CASSQGQGTNTIYF. In DNA, the CDR3 is TGTGCCAGCTCACAGGGACAGGGTACGAACACCATATATTTT.

For this clone: A read error may be the cause here, since a much bigger clone is one base away. The rearrangement links TRBV19 to TRBJ2-2, with 7 bases that match TRBD1. V lost 8 bases, J lost 10 bases, and 10 bases stayed unmatched. Germline CDR1 reads LNHDA; CDR2 reads SQIVND (reference sequence). CDR3 size: 13 residues. The CDR3 sequence: CASSRQGPEELFF. The CDR3, as DNA: TGTGCCAGTTCGAGACAGGGTCCCGAGGAGCTGTTTTTT. Full variable domain (missing parts from reference TRBV19 and TRBJ2-2): DGGITQSPKYLFRKEGQNVTLSCEQNLNHDAMYWYRQDPGQGLRLIYYSQIVNDFQKGDIAEGYSVSREKKESFPLTVTSAQKNPTAFYLCASSRQGPEELFFGEGSRLTVL.

The chain couples TRBV28 to TRBJ1-3, with D tentatively TRBD1 (5 bases). CDR1 is MDHEN and CDR2 is SYDVKM in the germline V gene. This CDR3 has 15 residues. The V and J ends lost 3 bases and 3 bases respectively, with 12 bases between them. CDR3: CASSFRGRYGNTIYF. For the CDR3, the DNA is TGTGCCAGCAGTTTTAGGGGTAGATATGGAAACACCATATATTTT.

CDR3 sequence reads: CASSLPDTQYF. CDR3 bases: TGTGCCAGCAGCTTACCAGATACGCAGTATTTT. The V gene is TRBV7-2, the J gene TRBJ2-3; D call uncertain. The CDR3 is 11 residues long. The V gene's germline CDR1 is SGHTA and CDR2 FQGNSA. Trimming left V 2 bases short and J 4 bases short, with 1 base between. Using reference TRBV7-2 and TRBJ2-3 for the parts outside the CDR3, the full variable domain is GAGVSQSPSNKVTEKGKDVELRCDPISGHTALYWYRQSLGQGLEFLIYFQGNSAPDKSGLPSDRFSAERTGGSVSTLTIQRTQQEDSAVYLCASSLPDTQYFGPGTRLTVL.

The chain recombines TRBV5-5 with TRBJ2-3; TRBD1 agrees at 11 bases. Trimming at V came to 5 bases and at J to 6 bases, leaving 11 bases not matched to a gene. From germline, CDR1 is SGHKS and CDR2 YYEKEE (reference sequence). The CDR3 spans 16 residues. The CDR3 region is CASRRSGTGGGDTQYF. In DNA form, the CDR3 reads TGTGCCAGCAGGAGATCCGGGACAGGGGGTGGGGATACGCAGTATTTT.

This clone was seen a handful of times. This chain links TRBV5-1 with TRBJ1-1, with TRBD1 matching 7 bases. Per germline, CDR1 SGHRS and CDR2 YFSETQ. The CDR3 has 16 amino acids. Trimming removed 0 bases from V and 6 bases from J; junction bases left unmatched: 11. The CDR3 here is CASSLGRQGGSPEAFF. DNA of the CDR3: TGCGCCAGCAGCTTGGGGCGACAGGGTGGGTCCCCTGAAGCTTTCTTT.

The V call is TRBV7-2, the J call TRBJ2-7; D might be TRBD2 (5 bases). V shed 1 base and J shed 2 bases, with 12 bases lying between them. The germline V gene has CDR1 SGHTA and CDR2 FQGNSA. The CDR3 has 15 residues. DNA for the CDR3: TGTGCCAGCAGCTTAGATGCGGGTCGAACCTACGAGCAGTACTTC. Encoded protein: CASSLDAGRTYEQYF.

The chain is built from TRBV5-1 and TRBJ2-6, with no clear D. The CDR3 consists of 14 residues. In germline, CDR1 is SGHRS, CDR2 YFSETQ. Trimming shortened V by 5 bases and J by 2 bases, and 8 bases separated the two germline ends. DNA for the CDR3: TGCGCCAGCAGTCAGGCGGCTGGGGCCAACGTCCTGACTTTC. The encoded protein is CASSQAAGANVLTF.

The chain employs TRBV6-1 and TRBJ2-3, with 12 bases lining up with TRBD1. The CDR3 extends over 15 amino acids. Germline CDR1 reads MNHNS; CDR2 reads SASEGT. The CDR3 coding sequence is TGTGCTACCACCGGGACAGGGGGCAGTCGGGATACGCAGTATTTT. Protein: CATTGTGGSRDTQYF.

V and J are TRBV5-1 and TRBJ2-1; 15 bases line up with TRBD2. Unmatched junction bases numbered 6, after V lost 4 bases and J lost 4 bases. The CDR3 sequence is 17 residues long. Germline loops: CDR1 SGHRS, CDR2 YFSETQ. DNA of the CDR3: TGCGCCAGCAGCCCGTGGACTAGCGGGAGGGGATACAATGAGCAGTTCTTC. Translation: CASSPWTSGRGYNEQFF.

The chain recombines TRBV5-4 with TRBJ1-6, with 8 bases that match TRBD1. The ends lost 2 bases at V and 7 bases at J; junction bases unmatched: 8. The CDR3 covers 16 residues. CDR1 is SGHNT, CDR2 YYREEE, per germline (reference sequence). The CDR3 bases are TGTGCCAGCAGCTTAATGGACAGGGACTCCAATTCACCCCTCCACTTT. Translated: CASSLMDRDSNSPLHF.

This chain uses TRBV5-6 with TRBJ2-7; unclear D gene. Germline V gene data show CDR1 as SGHDT and CDR2 as YYEEEE. This CDR3 has 13 residues. V was clipped by 2 bases and J by 6 bases, with 12 bases between them. CDR3: CASSLWTRVEQYF. Here the CDR3 DNA reads TGTGCCAGCAGCTTATGGACCCGTGTCGAGCAGTACTTC.